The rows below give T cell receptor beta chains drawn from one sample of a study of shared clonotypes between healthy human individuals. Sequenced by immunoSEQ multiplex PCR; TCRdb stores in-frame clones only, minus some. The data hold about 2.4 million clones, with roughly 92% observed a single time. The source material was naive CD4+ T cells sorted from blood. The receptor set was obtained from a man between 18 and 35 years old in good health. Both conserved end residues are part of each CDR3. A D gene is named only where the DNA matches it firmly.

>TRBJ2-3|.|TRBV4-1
TGCGCCAGCAGCCTCGCTAGTAACGGCGTAGATACGCAGTATTTT
CASSLASNGVDTQYF
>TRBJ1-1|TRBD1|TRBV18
TGTGCCAGCTCACCACGGGGAGGACAGGGGGCAGAGGACACTGAAGCTTTCTTT
CASSPRGGQGAEDTEAFF
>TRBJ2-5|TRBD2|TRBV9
TGTGCCAGCAGCGTAGCGGCTAGCGGGGAAGGGAAGACCCAGTACTTC
CASSVAASGEGKTQYF
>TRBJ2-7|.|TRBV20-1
TGCAGTGCTAGCGTAGAATACGAGCAGTACTTC
CSASVEYEQYF
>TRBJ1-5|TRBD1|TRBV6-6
TGTGCCAGCAGTCCGACAGGGGAGCGCCAGCCCCAGCATTTT
CASSPTGERQPQHF
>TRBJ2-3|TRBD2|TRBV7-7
TGTGCTAGCAGCCCGGGACTAGCGTGGACAGATACGCAGTATTTT
CASSPGLAWTDTQYF
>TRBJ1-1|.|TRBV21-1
TGTGCCAGCAGCAAAGGCGACCCCGCCAGAACTGAAGCTTTCTTT
CASSKGDPARTEAFF
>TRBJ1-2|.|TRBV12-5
TGTGCTAGTGGTTCCCCGCGGGGGTCACATGGCTACACCTTC
CASGSPRGSHGYTF
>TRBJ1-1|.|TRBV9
TGTGCCAGCAGCGTGGGTACCGAAAACACTGAAGCTTTCTTT
CASSVGTENTEAFF
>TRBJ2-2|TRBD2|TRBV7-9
TGTGCCAGCAGCTTAGTTCTAGCGGGAGCCACCGGGGAGCTGTTTTTT
CASSLVLAGATGELFF
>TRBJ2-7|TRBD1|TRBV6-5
TGTGCCAGCAGTTACTCGGGGACAGACAACTACGAGCAGTACTTC
CASSYSGTDNYEQYF
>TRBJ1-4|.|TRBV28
TGTGCCAGCAGGCCACAGGGTAGTGAAAAACTGTTTTTT
CASRPQGSEKLFF